These 15 T cell receptor beta chains were sequenced from one sample in a study of graft-versus-host responses after intestinal transplantation. Repertoires were generated with immunoSEQ multiplex PCR, while TCRdb's copy carries only in-frame clones and drops some. The data hold some 35,000 clones, with roughly 94% observed a single time. These receptors have no known antigen. The sample here was unstimulated CD4+ T cells sorted from spleen or lymph node cells, taken before transplant. These receptors were taken from a human donor who was the organ donor for an intestinal transplant.

CDR3 bases: TGTGCCAGCTCACCCCCCAGGCAGCGGGGGGACTACAATGAGCAGTTCTTC. Encoded protein: CASSPPRQRGDYNEQFF. The gene calls are TRBV18 and TRBJ2-1, with 9 positions matching TRBD2. After removal of 3 bases from V and 3 bases from J, the junction contained 9 bases not matched to a gene. CDR1 and CDR2 from the germline V gene are KGHSH and LQKENI. This CDR3 is 17 amino acids long.

The V gene is TRBV28, the J gene TRBJ2-3; D is undetermined. The CDR3 has 17 residues. V gave up 4 bases and J gave up 2 bases, with 19 bases separating them. Germline V gene data show CDR1 as MDHEN and CDR2 as SYDVKM. The CDR3 protein is CASSWGLWGRTTDTQYF. CDR3 in DNA: TGTGCCAGCAGTTGGGGTTTGTGGGGTCGAACCACAGATACGCAGTATTTT. The whole variable domain, filled in from reference TRBV28 and TRBJ2-3, reads DVKVTQSSRYLVKRTGEKVFLECVQDMDHENMFWYRQDPGLGLRLIYFSYDVKMKEKGDIPEGYSVSREKKERFSLILESASTNQTSMYLCASSWGLWGRTTDTQYFGPGTRLTVL.

This rearrangement joins TRBV5-1 to TRBJ1-2; possible D gene TRBD1, 6 bases. This CDR3 has 15 amino acids. Germline CDR1 is SGHRS and CDR2 is YFSETQ. Deletions cut 0 bases from V and 4 bases from J, with 13 bases between. DNA for the CDR3: TGCGCCAGCAGCTTGGTTGGGGGCGGCGGCTATGGCTACACCTTC. Translating gives CASSLVGGGGYGYTF.

The chain carries TRBV5-5 and TRBJ2-7; 9 bases map to TRBD1. V gave up 5 bases and J gave up 4 bases; unmatched junction bases: 7. The CDR3 length is 14 residues. The germline CDR1 and CDR2 sequences are SGHKS and YYEKEE (reference sequence). The CDR3 coding sequence is TGTGCCAGCAGTTCGGGGGGACAGGGTTACGAGCAGTACTTC. Its translation: CASSSGGQGYEQYF.

The V call is TRBV6-6, the J call TRBJ1-2; 11 positions match TRBD1. This CDR3 comprises 15 residues. V was clipped by 5 bases and J by 3 bases; unmatched bases: 5. Germline values: CDR1 MNHNY, CDR2 SVGAGI (reference sequence). The CDR3 nucleotides read TGTGCCAGCAGTGCGGGACAGGGGGTGGACTATGGCTACACCTTC. Translating it yields CASSAGQGVDYGYTF.

The chain employs TRBV7-2 and TRBJ1-1, with 7 bases matching TRBD1. V gave up 1 base and J gave up 3 bases; unmatched junction bases: 14. The germline V gene encodes CDR1 SGHTA and CDR2 FQGNSA. The length of the CDR3 is 18 residues. The CDR3 DNA reads TGTGCCAGCAGCTTAGGGTTGGGCAGGGGGACTGGGGACACTGAAGCTTTCTTT. Translated, it gives CASSLGLGRGTGDTEAFF.

V gene TRBV5-6 combines with J gene TRBJ1-2; D call uncertain. The CDR3 is made up of 17 amino acids. Germline assignment: CDR1 SGHDT and CDR2 YYEEEE. V lost 4 bases and J lost 0, with 19 bases in between. CDR3 region: CASSEWIGRYSNYGYTF. The CDR3 nucleotides read TGTGCCAGCAGCGAATGGATCGGGCGGTACTCTAACTATGGCTACACCTTC.

The rearrangement uses TRBV5-1 and TRBJ1-4; D is possibly TRBD1 (5 bases). Looked up from germline, CDR1 is SGHRS and CDR2 is YFSETQ. The CDR3 is 12 residues long. V was pared by 5 bases and J by 3 bases, with 5 bases between. CDR3 in amino acids: CASRTANEKLFF. CDR3 in DNA: TGCGCCAGCAGGACAGCTAATGAAAAACTGTTTTTT.

This chain links TRBV5-4 with TRBJ2-3; no definite D call. Deletions cut 6 bases from V and 2 bases from J, with 7 bases between. The germline gives CDR1 SGHNT, CDR2 YYREEE (reference sequence). The CDR3 consists of 12 residues. The CDR3 sequence: CASMGPTDTQYF. The CDR3 DNA is TGTGCCAGCATGGGCCCCACAGATACGCAGTATTTT.

The chain is built from TRBV9 and TRBJ2-3; 11 bases agree with TRBD2. The trim removed 0 bases at V and 2 bases at J, leaving 8 bases unmatched. The CDR3 loop spans 18 amino acids. Germline V CDR1 and CDR2: SGDLS, YYNGEE. The CDR3: CASSVGSSGGLTTDTQYF. CDR3 sequence (DNA): TGTGCCAGCAGCGTAGGCTCTAGCGGGGGGCTAACCACAGATACGCAGTATTTT.

The rearrangement links TRBV29-1 to TRBJ2-5; TRBD2 agrees at 10 bases. The CDR3 contains 15 residues. J lost 1 base, V lost 5 bases, and 7 bases had no gene match. CDR1 is SQVTM and CDR2 is ANQGSEA in the germline V gene. CDR3 nucleotides: TGCAGCGTTCGGAAATTAGCGGGGGGCCAAGAGACCCAGTACTTC. Translating it yields CSVRKLAGGQETQYF.

The chain employs TRBV25-1 and TRBJ2-7; 9 nucleotides match TRBD1. The CDR3 is 16 amino acids. Germline CDR1 is MGHDK and CDR2 is SYGVNS. With 5 bases clipped from V and 5 bases from J, the junction kept 13 bases outside the gene matches. In DNA, the CDR3 is TGTGCCAGCAGTCTCTCCGGGACAGGGAAACTCAACGAGCAGTACTTC. Encoded protein: CASSLSGTGKLNEQYF.

The rearrangement joins TRBV5-1 to TRBJ2-7; no clear D. Trimming shortened V by 4 bases and J by 6 bases, and 14 bases separated the two germline ends. The CDR3 runs 13 residues. Germline V gene data show CDR1 as SGHRS and CDR2 as YFSETQ. Here the CDR3 reads CASSLREAAEQYF. In DNA, the CDR3 is TGCGCCAGCAGCCTGAGAGAGGCTGCCGAGCAGTACTTC.

V gene TRBV10-3 combines with J gene TRBJ2-7, with TRBD1 as a possible D gene (6 bases). The length of the CDR3 is 15 residues. With 4 bases removed from V and 1 base from J, the gap between germline ends came to 14 bases. Per germline, CDR1 ENHRY and CDR2 SYGVKD. CDR3 DNA: TGTGCCATCAGTGTTGGACAGAGGCTGTCCTACGAGCAGTACTTC. Translation gives CAISVGQRLSYEQYF.

The chain uses TRBV9 and TRBJ1-2; no clear D. This CDR3 spans 16 amino acids. The germline V gene encodes CDR1 SGDLS and CDR2 YYNGEE. With 3 bases removed from V and 3 bases from J, the gap between germline ends came to 18 bases. The CDR3 reads CASSAPAGGFYYGYTF. Written as DNA, the CDR3 is TGTGCCAGCAGCGCCCCGGCCGGCGGGTTTTACTATGGCTACACCTTC.